What follows are 8 T cell receptor beta chains derived from one specimen sequenced in a study of OX40 agonist ivuxolimab in advanced cancers. Generated by immunoSEQ multiplex PCR, the TCRdb table keeps only in-frame clones and is missing some. The sample lists some 110,000 clones; around 90% were seen once. Sequencing was performed on CD4+ or CD8+ T cells sorted from blood, taken in a trial of the OX40 agonist ivuxolimab. These receptors were obtained from an adult with an advanced solid tumor such as melanoma, head and neck, liver or kidney cancer.

The chain is built from TRBV6-5 and TRBJ2-3, with TRBD2 identical over 8 bases. Germline V gene sequence: CDR1 MNHEY, CDR2 SVGAGI. The ends lost 2 bases at V and 3 bases at J; junction bases unmatched: 4. This CDR3 has 15 residues. CDR3 loop: CASSYGSGGTDTQYF. CDR3 bases: TGTGCCAGCAGTTACGGGTCGGGAGGGACAGATACGCAGTATTTT.

The rearrangement links TRBV28 to TRBJ2-2; possibly TRBD2 for D (6 bases). The CDR3 runs to 14 residues. Looked up from germline, CDR1 is MDHEN and CDR2 is SYDVKM. V dropped 6 bases and J dropped 11 bases, with 19 bases sitting between them. The CDR3 DNA sequence: TGTGCCAGCAGGCGGCACACAAGCGCGGGAGAGCTGTTTTTT. Protein product: CASRRHTSAGELFF.

J is TRBJ1-5 and V is TRBV28; D is uncertain. This CDR3 has 12 residues. V was trimmed by 8 bases and J by 4 bases, leaving 9 bases between them. Germline V gene data show CDR1 as MDHEN and CDR2 as SYDVKM. CDR3 residues: CASLRVNQPQHF. In DNA form, the CDR3 reads TGTGCCAGCCTTAGGGTGAATCAGCCCCAGCATTTT.

CDR3 protein: CASSFLRGGSNEQFF. The CDR3 bases are TGTGCCAGCAGCTTCCTGAGAGGAGGGTCCAATGAGCAGTTCTTC. The chain combines TRBV7-9 with TRBJ2-1; tentatively, D is TRBD2 (6 bases). Germline V gene data show CDR1 as SEHNR and CDR2 as FQNEAQ (reference sequence). Trimming removed 3 bases from V and 6 bases from J, with 15 bases in between. This CDR3 has 15 residues. Filled out from reference TRBV7-9 and TRBJ2-1, the complete variable domain reads DTGVSQNPRHKITKRGQNVTFRCDPISEHNRLYWYRQTLGQGPEFLTYFQNEAQLEKSRLLSDRFSAERPKGSFSTLEIQRTEQGDSAMYLCASSFLRGGSNEQFFGPGTRLTVL.

The V call is TRBV7-9, the J call TRBJ1-2, with TRBD1 matching 8 bases. The junction had 4 bases not matched to a gene; V was cut back by 3 bases and J by 4 bases. CDR3 length: 14 amino acids. Germline CDR1 is SEHNR and CDR2 is FQNEAQ (reference sequence). The CDR3 loop reads CASSFDQGAYGYTF. The CDR3, as DNA: TGTGCCAGCAGCTTCGATCAGGGGGCCTATGGCTACACCTTC.

The chain couples TRBV5-4 to TRBJ2-5, with 9 bases that match TRBD2. Losses at the gene ends were 4 bases for V and 4 bases for J; bases not matched to a gene: 8. Germline V gives CDR1 SGHNT, CDR2 YYREEE (reference sequence). CDR3 length: 15 amino acids. The chain's CDR3 is CASSPRGLARETQYF. The CDR3 DNA reads as TGTGCCAGCAGCCCCCGGGGACTAGCTAGAGAGACCCAGTACTTC.

V and J are TRBV14 and TRBJ2-3, with 8 bases that match TRBD1. The trim removed 1 base at V and 0 bases at J, leaving 3 bases unmatched. The length of the CDR3 is 16 residues. The germline V gene encodes CDR1 SGHDN and CDR2 FVKESK. CDR3 in DNA: TGTGCCAGCAGCCAAGCCGACAGGGGTAGCACAGATACGCAGTATTTT. Translation: CASSQADRGSTDTQYF.

The chain links TRBV19 to TRBJ2-1; 10 nucleotides match TRBD2. The V gene end was trimmed by 1 base and the J gene end by 7 bases; junction bases not matched to a gene: 7. Germline loops: CDR1 LNHDA, CDR2 SQIVND (reference sequence). The CDR3 loop spans 16 amino acids. CDR3 protein: CASSIGVLAGVNEQFF. The CDR3 nucleotides are TGTGCCAGTAGTATAGGGGTTCTAGCGGGAGTTAATGAGCAGTTCTTC.